Listed below are T cell receptor beta chains from one sample, sequenced in a study of blood T cell repertoires in COVID-19. Sequencing used immunoSEQ multiplex PCR; TCRdb keeps in-frame clones, though not all of them. The table records approximately 200,000 clones, 70% to 90% of them present only once. Sequenced: peripheral blood. The receptor set was obtained from a woman in her twenties or thirties with active or convalescent COVID-19. The conserved cysteine and the conserved F or W are not part of the CDR3 here. Each record gives: V gene, J gene, CDR3 length, CDR3 protein.

TRBV29-1,TRBJ1-1,10,SAGQLNTEAF
TRBV5-1,TRBJ2-1,12,ASGGLAGGDEQF
TRBV3-1/TRBV3-2,TRBJ2-5,15,ASSQAGGRALGETQY
TRBV4-1,TRBJ1-1,10,ASSHSNRVSI
TRBV12-5,TRBJ1-3,11,ASGQGNGNTIY
TRBV28,TRBJ1-1,12,ASSFRGGRTEAF
TRBV19,TRBJ1-2,13,ASSPGQGVAYGYT
TRBV5-8,TRBJ2-4,15,ASSLYVGVTLKNIQY
TRBV29-1,TRBJ2-3,12,SVERQTSTDTQY
TRBV19,TRBJ1-2,9,ASYSPPGYT
TRBV11-2,TRBJ2-5,13,ASSGGLAGTETQY
TRBV5-6,TRBJ1-2,16,ASSHRTGYRGIGYGYT
TRBV28,TRBJ2-3,14,ASTLRTSGTSGTQY
TRBV19,TRBJ1-2,10,ASRTGDYGYT
TRBV27,TRBJ2-5,13,ASSMSTGLQETQY
TRBV13,TRBJ2-5,12,ASSLGRGGETQY
TRBV5-6,TRBJ1-2,13,ASSLVGEEAYGYT
TRBV2,TRBJ1-2,11,ASSERQGYGYT
TRBV7-9,TRBJ2-3,13,ASSDSTGSTDTQY
TRBV4-1,TRBJ1-4,13,ASSQVRLGVEKLF
TRBV6-5,TRBJ1-2,10,ASRTGVYGYT
TRBV2,TRBJ2-3,14,ASSEGQGSGADTQY
TRBV6-5,TRBJ1-4,13,ASSYSSGVVEKLF